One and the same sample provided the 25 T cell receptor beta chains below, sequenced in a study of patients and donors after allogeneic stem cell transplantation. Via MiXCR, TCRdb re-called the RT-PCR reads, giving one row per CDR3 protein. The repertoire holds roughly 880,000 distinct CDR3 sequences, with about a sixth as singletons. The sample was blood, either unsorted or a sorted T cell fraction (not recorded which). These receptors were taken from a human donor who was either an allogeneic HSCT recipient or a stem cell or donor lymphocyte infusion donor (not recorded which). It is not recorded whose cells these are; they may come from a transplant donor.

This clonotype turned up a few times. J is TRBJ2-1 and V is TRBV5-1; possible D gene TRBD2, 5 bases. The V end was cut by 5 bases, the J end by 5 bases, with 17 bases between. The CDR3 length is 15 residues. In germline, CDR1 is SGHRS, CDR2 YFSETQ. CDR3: CASSSSPEGDNEQFF. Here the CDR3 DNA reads TGCGCCAGCAGTTCTAGCCCCGAGGGAGACAATGAGCAGTTCTTC.

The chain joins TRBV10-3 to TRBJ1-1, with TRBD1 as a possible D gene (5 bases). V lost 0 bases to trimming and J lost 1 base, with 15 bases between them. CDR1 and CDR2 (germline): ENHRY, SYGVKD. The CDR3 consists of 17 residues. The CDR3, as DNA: TGTGCCATCAGTGAGTCGAGAGGGCAGGGCACGAACACTGAAGCTTTCTTT. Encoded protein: CAISESRGQGTNTEAFF.

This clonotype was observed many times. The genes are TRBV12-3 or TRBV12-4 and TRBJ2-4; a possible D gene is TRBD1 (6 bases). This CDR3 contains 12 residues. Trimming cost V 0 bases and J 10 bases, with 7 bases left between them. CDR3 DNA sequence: TGTGCCAGCAGTTTAGCTCAGGGGATTCAGTACTTC. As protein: CASSLAQGIQYF.

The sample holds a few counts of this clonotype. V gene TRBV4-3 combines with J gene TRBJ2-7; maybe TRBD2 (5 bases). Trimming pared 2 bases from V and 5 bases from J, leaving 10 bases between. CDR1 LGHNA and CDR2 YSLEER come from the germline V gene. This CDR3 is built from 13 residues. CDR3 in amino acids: CASSQRGLDEQYF. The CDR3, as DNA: TGCGCCAGCAGCCAAAGAGGACTCGACGAGCAGTACTTC.

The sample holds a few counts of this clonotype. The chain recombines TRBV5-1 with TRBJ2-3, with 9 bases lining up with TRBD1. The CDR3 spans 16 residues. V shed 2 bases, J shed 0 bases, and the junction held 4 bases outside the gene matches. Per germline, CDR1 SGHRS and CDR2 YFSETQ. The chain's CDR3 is CASSFTGTGSTDTQYF. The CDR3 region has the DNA TGCGCCAGCAGCTTTACCGGGACAGGGAGCACAGATACGCAGTATTTT.

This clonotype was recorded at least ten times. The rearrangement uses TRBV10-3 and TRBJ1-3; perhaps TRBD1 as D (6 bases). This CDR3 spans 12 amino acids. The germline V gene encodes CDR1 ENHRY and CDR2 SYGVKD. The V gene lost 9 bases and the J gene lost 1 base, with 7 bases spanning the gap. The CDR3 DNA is TGTGCCATAGGGGGTTCTGGAAACACCATATATTTT. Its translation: CAIGGSGNTIYF.

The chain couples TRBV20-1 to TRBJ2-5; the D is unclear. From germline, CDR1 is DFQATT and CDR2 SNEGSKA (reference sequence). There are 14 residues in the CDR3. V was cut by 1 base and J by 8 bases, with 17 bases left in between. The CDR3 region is CSARAVLLADTQYF. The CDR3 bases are TGCAGTGCTAGAGCGGTGTTGTTGGCCGATACCCAGTACTTC.

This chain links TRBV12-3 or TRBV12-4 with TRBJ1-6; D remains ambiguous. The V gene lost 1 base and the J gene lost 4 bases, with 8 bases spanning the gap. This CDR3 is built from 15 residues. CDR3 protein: CASSLDSGYNSPLHF. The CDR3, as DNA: TGTGCCAGCAGTTTAGATTCGGGTTATAATTCACCCCTCCACTTT.

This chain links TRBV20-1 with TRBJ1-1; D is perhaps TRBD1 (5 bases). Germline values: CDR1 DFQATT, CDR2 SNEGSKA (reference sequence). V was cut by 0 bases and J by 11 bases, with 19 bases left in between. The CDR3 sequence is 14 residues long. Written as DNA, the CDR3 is TGCAGTGCTAGAGATAGTGTGTGGGGGTTGAACGCTTTCTTT. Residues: CSARDSVWGLNAFF.

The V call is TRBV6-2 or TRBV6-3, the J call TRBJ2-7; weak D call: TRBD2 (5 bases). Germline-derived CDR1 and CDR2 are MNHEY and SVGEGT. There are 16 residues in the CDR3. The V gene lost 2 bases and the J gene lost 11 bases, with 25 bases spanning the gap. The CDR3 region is CASSYSGRDHFAMEYF. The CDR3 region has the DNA TGTGCCAGCAGTTACAGTGGCCGGGATCACTTCGCGATGGAGTACTTC.

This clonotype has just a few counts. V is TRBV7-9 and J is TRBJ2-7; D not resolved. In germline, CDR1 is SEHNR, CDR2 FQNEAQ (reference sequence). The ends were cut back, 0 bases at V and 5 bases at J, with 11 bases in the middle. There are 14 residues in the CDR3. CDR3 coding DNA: TGTGCCAGCAGCTTAGCTTCTAGGCCTCACGAGCAGTACTTC. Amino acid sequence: CASSLASRPHEQYF.

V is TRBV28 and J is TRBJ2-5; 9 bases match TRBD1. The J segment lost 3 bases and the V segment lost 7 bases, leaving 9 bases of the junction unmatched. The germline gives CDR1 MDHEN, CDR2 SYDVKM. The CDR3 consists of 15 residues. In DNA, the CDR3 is TGTGCCAGCACTTACAGCGGGACAGGGAAAGAGACCCAGTACTTC. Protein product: CASTYSGTGKETQYF.

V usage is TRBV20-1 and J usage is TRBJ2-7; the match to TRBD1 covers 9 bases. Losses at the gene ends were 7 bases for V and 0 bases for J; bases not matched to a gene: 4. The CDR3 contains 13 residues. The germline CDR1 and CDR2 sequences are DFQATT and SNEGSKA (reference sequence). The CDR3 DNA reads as TGCAGTGTCCGGACAGGGGACTCCTACGAGCAGTACTTC. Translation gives CSVRTGDSYEQYF.

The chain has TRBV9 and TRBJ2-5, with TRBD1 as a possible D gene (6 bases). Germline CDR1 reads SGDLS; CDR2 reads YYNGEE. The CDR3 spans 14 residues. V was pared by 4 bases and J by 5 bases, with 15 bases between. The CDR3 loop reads CASSQGPSWETQYF. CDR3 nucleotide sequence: TGTGCCAGCAGCCAGGGGCCATCCTGGGAGACCCAGTACTTC.

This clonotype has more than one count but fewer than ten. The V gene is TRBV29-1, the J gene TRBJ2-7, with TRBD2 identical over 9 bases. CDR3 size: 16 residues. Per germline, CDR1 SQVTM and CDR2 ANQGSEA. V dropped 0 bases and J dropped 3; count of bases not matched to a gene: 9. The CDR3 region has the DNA TGCAGCGTTGAAGATCAAGGGGTTAGCGGGGGCTACGAGCAGTACTTC. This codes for CSVEDQGVSGGYEQYF.

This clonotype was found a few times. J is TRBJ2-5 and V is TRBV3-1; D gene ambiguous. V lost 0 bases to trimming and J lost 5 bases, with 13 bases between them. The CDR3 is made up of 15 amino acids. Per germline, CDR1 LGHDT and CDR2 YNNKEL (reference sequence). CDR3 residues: CASSQDSQSGETQYF. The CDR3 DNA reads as TGTGCCAGCAGCCAAGATTCCCAGTCGGGCGAGACCCAGTACTTC.

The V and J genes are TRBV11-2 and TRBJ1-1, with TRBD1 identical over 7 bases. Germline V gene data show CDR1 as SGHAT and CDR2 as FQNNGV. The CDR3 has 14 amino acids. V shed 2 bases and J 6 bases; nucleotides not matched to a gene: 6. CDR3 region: CASSLMQGGPEAFF. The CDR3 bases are TGTGCCAGCAGCTTAATGCAGGGGGGGCCTGAAGCTTTCTTT.

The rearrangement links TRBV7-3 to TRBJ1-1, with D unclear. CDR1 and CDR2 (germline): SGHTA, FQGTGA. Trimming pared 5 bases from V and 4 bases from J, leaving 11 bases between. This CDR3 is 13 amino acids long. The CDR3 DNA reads TGTGCCAGCAGCCAGTTTTATGTCACTGAAGCTTTCTTT. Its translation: CASSQFYVTEAFF.

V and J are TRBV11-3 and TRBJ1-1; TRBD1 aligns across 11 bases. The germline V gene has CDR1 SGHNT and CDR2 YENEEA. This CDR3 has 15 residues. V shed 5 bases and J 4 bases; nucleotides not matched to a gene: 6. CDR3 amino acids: CASSRTGGWGTEAFF. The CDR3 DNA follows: TGTGCCAGCAGCCGGACAGGGGGCTGGGGCACTGAAGCTTTCTTT. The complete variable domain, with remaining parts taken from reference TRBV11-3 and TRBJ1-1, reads EAGVVQSPRYKIIEKKQPVAFWCNPISGHNTLYWYLQNLGQGPELLIRYENEEAVDDSQLPKDRFSAERLKGVDSTLKIQPAELGDSAVYLCASSRTGGWGTEAFFGQGTRLTVV.

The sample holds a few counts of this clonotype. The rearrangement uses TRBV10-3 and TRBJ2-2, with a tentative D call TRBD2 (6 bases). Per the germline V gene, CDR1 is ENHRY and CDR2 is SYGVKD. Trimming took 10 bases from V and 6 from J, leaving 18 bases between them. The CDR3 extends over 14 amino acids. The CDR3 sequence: CATRQIWGAGELFF. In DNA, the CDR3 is TGTGCCACCCGACAGATATGGGGGGCCGGGGAGCTGTTTTTT.

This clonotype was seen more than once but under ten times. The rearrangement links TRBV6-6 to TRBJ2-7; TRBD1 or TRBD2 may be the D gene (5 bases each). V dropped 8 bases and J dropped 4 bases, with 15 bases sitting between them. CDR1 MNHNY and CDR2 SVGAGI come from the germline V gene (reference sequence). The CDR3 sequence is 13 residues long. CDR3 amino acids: CASVAGRLYEQYF. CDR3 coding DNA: TGTGCCAGCGTGGCAGGGAGACTATACGAGCAGTACTTC.

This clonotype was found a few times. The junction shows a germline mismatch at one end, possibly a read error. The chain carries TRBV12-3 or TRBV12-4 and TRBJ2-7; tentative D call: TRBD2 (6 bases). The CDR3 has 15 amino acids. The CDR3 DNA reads TGTGCCAGCACTTTAAGGAGGGCCATCATGTACGAGCAGTACTTC. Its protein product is CASTLRRAIMYEQYF.

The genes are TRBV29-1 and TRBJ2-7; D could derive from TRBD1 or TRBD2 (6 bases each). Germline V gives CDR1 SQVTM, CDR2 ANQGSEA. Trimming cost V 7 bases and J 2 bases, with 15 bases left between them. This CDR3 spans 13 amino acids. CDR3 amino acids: CSAGAGAPYEQYF. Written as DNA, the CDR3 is TGCAGCGCGGGGGCAGGTGCCCCCTACGAGCAGTACTTC.

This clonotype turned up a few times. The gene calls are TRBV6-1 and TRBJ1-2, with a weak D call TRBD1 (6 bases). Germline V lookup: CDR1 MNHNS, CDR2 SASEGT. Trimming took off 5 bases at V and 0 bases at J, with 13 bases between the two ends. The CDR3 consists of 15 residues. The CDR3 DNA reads TGTGCCAGCAGTATAGGGGGGAAAGCTAACTATGGCTACACCTTC. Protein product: CASSIGGKANYGYTF.

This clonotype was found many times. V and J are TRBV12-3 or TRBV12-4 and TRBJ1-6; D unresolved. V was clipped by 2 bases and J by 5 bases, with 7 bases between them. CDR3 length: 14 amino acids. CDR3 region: CASSLSGDNSPLHF. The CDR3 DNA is TGTGCCAGCAGTTTATCGGGAGATAATTCACCCCTCCACTTT.